Given below is one TCR beta chain in context. The table came from immunoSEQ multiplex PCR; TCRdb's copy has only in-frame clones and leaves some out. This table holds approximately 110,000 clones, roughly 86% found once. These data come from a study of cytomegalovirus exposure and HLA in healthy donors. The V end lost 1 base, the J end lost 7 bases, and 10 bases lay between the germline ends. Germline V gene sequence: CDR1 MDHEN, CDR2 SYDVKM. The CDR3 length is 13 residues. The specimen sequenced was PBMCs. The TCR sequence derives from a woman aged 18-29 years in good health and CMV-seropositive. The chain couples TRBV28 to TRBJ1-2; weak D call: TRBD1 (6 bases). The DNA for the CDR3 is TGTGCCAGCAGTTTATTCAGGGGAAGTGGCTACACCTTC. Translated: CASSLFRGSGYTF.